There are a few counts of the clone carrying this TCR beta chain. What it recognizes is unknown. PCR primers comprised 60 Vbeta and 13 Jbeta primers. Method: immunoSEQ multiplex PCR; TCRdb's copy keeps in-frame clones and lacks some. This sample yields 45,000 to 55,000 clones, of which around three quarters are seen a single time; 7.5% to 8.5% belongs to the top ten. Germline loops: CDR1 LGHNA, CDR2 YNFKEQ. The CDR3 spans 14 residues. The V end lost 0 bases, the J end lost 7 bases, and 9 bases lay between the germline ends. This sample is part of a study of cytomegalovirus exposure and HLA in healthy donors. Study-wide background: Membership in the Caucasian-associated ancestry cluster was found for around four fifths of around 380 genotyped donors. Overall study results and limits: What was likely a sequencing artifact was a cluster of highly shared sequence variants. Roughly even sequencing depth across donors was the assumption behind the presence/absence analyses.

Likely unrecorded immune exposures existed in these nominally healthy donors. The chain recombines TRBV4-2 with TRBJ1-4; D is undetermined. The sequence derives from a man aged 30 to 45 in good health and CMV-seropositive. The sample comprised PBMCs. CDR3 in amino acids: CASSQESIGEKLFF. CDR3 bases: TGTGCCAGCAGCCAAGAATCAATCGGTGAAAAACTGTTTTTT.